The rows below give T cell receptor beta chains drawn from one sample of a study of PD-1 blockade in classical Hodgkin lymphoma. Repertoires were generated with immunoSEQ multiplex PCR, while TCRdb's copy carries only in-frame clones and drops some. The sample records some 22,000 clones, over 65% being singletons. Sequenced here: peripheral blood mononuclear cells (PBMCs), sampled at baseline. The receptors derive from a human donor with classical Hodgkin lymphoma. Each CDR3 is given with its conserved first and last residue. D genes are given only for firm matches. Size values are once, few and many counts, or a class for expanded clones, and some rows have none.

j_call v_call cdr3_length d_call clone_size cdr3_nt cdr3_aa
TRBJ2-7 TRBV9 14 NA NA TGTGCCAGCAGCGTAGGACAGGGACTCTACGAGCAGTACTTC CASSVGQGLYEQYF
TRBJ1-4 TRBV30 13 NA once TGTGCCTGGAGTCGGGGTTTTGATGAAAAACTGTTTTTT CAWSRGFDEKLFF
TRBJ1-1 TRBV7-2 15 TRBD1 NA TGTGCCAGCAGCACTCGGACAGGCCCGGGGACTGAAGCTTTCTTT CASSTRTGPGTEAFF
TRBJ2-7 TRBV18 16 TRBD1 NA TGTGCCAGCTCACCGCCTACTGGGACAGGCTTGGGAGAGCAGTACTTC CASSPPTGTGLGEQYF
TRBJ2-7 TRBV5-1 14 TRBD1 NA TGCGCCAGCAGCTCACTCCGGGACAGCTACGAGCAGTACTTC CASSSLRDSYEQYF
TRBJ1-2 TRBV4-3 15 TRBD1 NA TGCGCCAGCAGCCAAATGGACAGGGAGAGCTATGGCTACACCTTC CASSQMDRESYGYTF
TRBJ1-1 TRBV2 13 NA NA TGTGCCAGCAGTGAAATCCCAGCTGGGGAAGCTTTCTTT CASSEIPAGEAFF
TRBJ1-5 TRBV5-8 12 NA few TGTGCCAGCAGCCGGATCAATCAGCCCCAGCATTTT CASSRINQPQHF
TRBJ1-1 TRBV18 13 NA many TGTGCCAGCTCCTGGGGCCCGGGCACTGAAGCTTTCTTT CASSWGPGTEAFF
TRBJ2-7 TRBV7-2 16 NA NA TGTGCCAGCAGCTTAGCGGGCGCAGGGCGTGACTACGAGCAGTACTTC CASSLAGAGRDYEQYF
TRBJ1-6 TRBV2 14 NA once TGTGCCAGCTCCCTCAAGGGCGGTAATTCACCCCTCCACTTT CASSLKGGNSPLHF
TRBJ2-4 TRBV14 15 NA NA TGTGCCAGCAGCCAAGGTGGGGATTTCAAAAACATTCAGTACTTC CASSQGGDFKNIQYF
TRBJ1-2 TRBV19 13 NA few TGTGCCAGTAGGGAACCGGGACACTATGGCTACACCTTC CASREPGHYGYTF
TRBJ1-3 TRBV7-9 14 TRBD1 NA TGTGCCAGCAGCTTGACAGGGGCTGGAAACACCATATATTTT CASSLTGAGNTIYF
TRBJ2-2 TRBV2 15 NA NA TGTGCCAGCAGGAGGACGGTGGAGAACACCGGGGAGCTGTTTTTT CASRRTVENTGELFF
TRBJ2-7 TRBV19 13 TRBD1 NA TGTGCCAGTACTAGGACAGGGGGCGGCGAGCAGTACTTC CASTRTGGGEQYF
TRBJ1-2 TRBV29-1 13 TRBD1 NA TGCAGCGTCCAGGGGGCGCTTAACTATGGCTACACCTTC CSVQGALNYGYTF
TRBJ2-1 TRBV7-2 15 NA NA TGTGCCAGCAGCTTAAGTAGCTTGACAGCCGGTGAGCAGTTCTTC CASSLSSLTAGEQFF
TRBJ1-2 TRBV7-9 13 NA NA TGTGCCAGCAGAGGGCAGGTCGGCGAAGGCTACACCTTC CASRGQVGEGYTF
TRBJ1-6 TRBV5-4 13 NA NA TGTGCCAGCAGCTTTGAGCCTAATTCACCCCTCCACTTT CASSFEPNSPLHF
TRBJ2-5 TRBV5-4 14 NA NA TGTGCCAGCAGCTTGAAGGGGACCCGAGAGACCCAGTACTTC CASSLKGTRETQYF
TRBJ2-5 TRBV7-2 13 TRBD2 NA TGTGCCAGCACCCGGGGGGGGAAAGAGACCCAGTACTTC CASTRGGKETQYF
TRBJ2-5 TRBV4-3 14 NA NA TGCGCCAGCAGCCAAGATTTGGGGGTAGAGACCCAGTACTTC CASSQDLGVETQYF
TRBJ1-1 TRBV6-6 14 NA once TGTGCCAGCAGTTATGAGGGAGACGCCACTGAAGCTTTCTTT CASSYEGDATEAFF
TRBJ2-5 TRBV7-9 16 NA NA TGTGCCAGCAGCTTAGCATACAGGGTTTCACAAGAGACCCAGTACTTC CASSLAYRVSQETQYF
TRBJ2-1 TRBV7-3 16 NA NA TGTGCCAGCAGCTTAAGGTTCACGACCTCCTACAATGAGCAGTTCTTC CASSLRFTTSYNEQFF
TRBJ2-2 TRBV6-6 13 NA NA TGTGCCAGCAGTTACCGGGACACCGGGGAGCTGTTTTTT CASSYRDTGELFF